There are many counts of the clone carrying this T cell receptor beta chain. Its specificity is unknown. TCRdb processed the multiplex PCR reads anew with MiXCR; each CDR3 protein has one entry. The data show roughly 14,000 distinct CDR3 sequences, 40% to 50% seen once. The sample comes from a study of breast tumors, draining lymph nodes, adjacent tissues. Study-wide points: Tumor repertoires ranked between lymph nodes and nontumor tissue in diversity, with V and J gene preferences.

The trim removed 5 bases at V and 5 bases at J, leaving 14 bases unmatched. The CDR3 consists of 16 residues. Germline assignment: CDR1 MNHEY and CDR2 SVGAGI. This rearrangement joins TRBV6-5 to TRBJ2-7; 8 positions match TRBD2. Sequenced material: tumor-adjacent breast tissue. The receptor was derived from a female donor with breast cancer. Some clones in this sample may be carry-over from other donors' samples. The CDR3, as DNA: TGTGCCAGCAGTCCTAGGACGGGAGGGCCAAGGGACGAGCAGTACTTC. Encoded protein: CASSPRTGGPRDEQYF.